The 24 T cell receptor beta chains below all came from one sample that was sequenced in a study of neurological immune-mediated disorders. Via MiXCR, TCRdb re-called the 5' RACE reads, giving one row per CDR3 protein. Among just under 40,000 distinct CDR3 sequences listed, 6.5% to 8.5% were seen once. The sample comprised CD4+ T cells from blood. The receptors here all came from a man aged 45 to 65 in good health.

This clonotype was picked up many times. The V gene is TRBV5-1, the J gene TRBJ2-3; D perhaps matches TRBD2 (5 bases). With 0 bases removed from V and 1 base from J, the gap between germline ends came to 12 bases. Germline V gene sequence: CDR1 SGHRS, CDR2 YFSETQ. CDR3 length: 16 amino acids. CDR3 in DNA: TGCGCCAGCAGCTTGGAAGCGAGGGCCGGCACAGATACGCAGTATTTT. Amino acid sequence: CASSLEARAGTDTQYF.

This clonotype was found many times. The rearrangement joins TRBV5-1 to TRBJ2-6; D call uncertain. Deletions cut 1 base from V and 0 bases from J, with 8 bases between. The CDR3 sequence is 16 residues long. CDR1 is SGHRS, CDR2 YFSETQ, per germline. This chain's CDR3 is CASSLKFPSGANVLTF. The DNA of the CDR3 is TGCGCCAGCAGCTTGAAGTTCCCCTCTGGGGCCAACGTCCTGACTTTC.

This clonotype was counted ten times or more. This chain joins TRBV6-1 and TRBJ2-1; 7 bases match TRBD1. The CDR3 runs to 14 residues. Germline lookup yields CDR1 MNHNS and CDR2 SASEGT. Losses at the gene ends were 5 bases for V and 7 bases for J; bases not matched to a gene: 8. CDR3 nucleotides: TGTGCCAGCAGTCACCCTGTACAGGGGAATGAGCAGTTCTTC. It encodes CASSHPVQGNEQFF.

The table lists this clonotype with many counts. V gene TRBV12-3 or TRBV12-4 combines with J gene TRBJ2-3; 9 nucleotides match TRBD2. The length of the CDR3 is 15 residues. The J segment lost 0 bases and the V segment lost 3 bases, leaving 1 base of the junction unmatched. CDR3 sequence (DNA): TGTGCCAGCAGTTTTAGCGGGAGTAGCACAGATACGCAGTATTTT. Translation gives CASSFSGSSTDTQYF.

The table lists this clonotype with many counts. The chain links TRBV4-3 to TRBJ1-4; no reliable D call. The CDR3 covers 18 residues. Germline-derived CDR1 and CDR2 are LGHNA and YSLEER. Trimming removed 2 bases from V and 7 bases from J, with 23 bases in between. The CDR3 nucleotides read TGCGCCAGCAGCCAAAATCTTGGGTCACTTCAGCGAGGTGAAAAACTGTTTTTT. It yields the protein CASSQNLGSLQRGEKLFF.

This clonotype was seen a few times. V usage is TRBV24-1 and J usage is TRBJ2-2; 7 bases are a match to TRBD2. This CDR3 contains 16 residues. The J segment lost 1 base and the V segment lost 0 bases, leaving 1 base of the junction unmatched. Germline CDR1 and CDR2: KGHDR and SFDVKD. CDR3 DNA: TGTGCCACCAGTGATTTGGCTAGCGGGAACACCGGGGAGCTGTTTTTT. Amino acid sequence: CATSDLASGNTGELFF.

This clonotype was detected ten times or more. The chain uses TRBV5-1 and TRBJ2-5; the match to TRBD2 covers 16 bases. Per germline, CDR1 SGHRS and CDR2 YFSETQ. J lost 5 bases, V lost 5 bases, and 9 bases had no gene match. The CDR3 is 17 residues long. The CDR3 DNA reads TGCGCCAGCAGAGATGGGACTAGCGGGAGGGCCCGGGAGACCCAGTACTTC. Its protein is CASRDGTSGRARETQYF.

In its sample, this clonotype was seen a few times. This CDR3 is CASSVGSGSYYEQYF. CDR3 nucleotide sequence: TGTGCCAGCAGCGTAGGGAGCGGGAGCTATTACGAGCAGTACTTC. V is TRBV9 and J is TRBJ2-7; TRBD2 matches at 8 bases. This CDR3 comprises 15 residues. The germline CDR1 and CDR2 sequences are SGDLS and YYNGEE. V gave up 0 bases and J gave up 4 bases; unmatched junction bases: 6.

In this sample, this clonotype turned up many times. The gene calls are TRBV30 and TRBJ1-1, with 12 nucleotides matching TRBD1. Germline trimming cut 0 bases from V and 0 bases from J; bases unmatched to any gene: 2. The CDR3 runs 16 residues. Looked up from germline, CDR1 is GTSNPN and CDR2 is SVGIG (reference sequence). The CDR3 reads CAWSVGTGGLNTEAFF. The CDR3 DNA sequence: TGTGCCTGGAGTGTAGGGACAGGGGGCTTGAACACTGAAGCTTTCTTT.

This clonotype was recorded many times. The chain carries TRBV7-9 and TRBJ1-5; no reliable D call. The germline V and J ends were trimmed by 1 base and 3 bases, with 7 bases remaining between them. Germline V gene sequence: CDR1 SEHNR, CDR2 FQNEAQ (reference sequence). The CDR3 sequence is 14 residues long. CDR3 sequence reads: CASSLESVNQPQHF. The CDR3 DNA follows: TGTGCCAGCAGCTTAGAGTCAGTCAATCAGCCCCAGCATTTT.

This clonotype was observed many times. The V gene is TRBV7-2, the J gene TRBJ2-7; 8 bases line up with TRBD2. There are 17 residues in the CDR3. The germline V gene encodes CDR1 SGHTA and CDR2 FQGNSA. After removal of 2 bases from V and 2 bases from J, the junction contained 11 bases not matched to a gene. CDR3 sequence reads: CASSLLGAGGRPYEQYF. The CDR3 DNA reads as TGTGCCAGCAGCTTATTAGGGGCGGGAGGTCGACCCTACGAGCAGTACTTC.

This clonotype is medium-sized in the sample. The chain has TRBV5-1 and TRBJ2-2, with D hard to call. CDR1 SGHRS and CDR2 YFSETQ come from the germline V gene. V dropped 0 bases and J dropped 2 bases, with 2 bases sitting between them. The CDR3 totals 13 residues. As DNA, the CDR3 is TGCGCCAGCAGCTTGGGAAACACCGGGGAGCTGTTTTTT. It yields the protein CASSLGNTGELFF.

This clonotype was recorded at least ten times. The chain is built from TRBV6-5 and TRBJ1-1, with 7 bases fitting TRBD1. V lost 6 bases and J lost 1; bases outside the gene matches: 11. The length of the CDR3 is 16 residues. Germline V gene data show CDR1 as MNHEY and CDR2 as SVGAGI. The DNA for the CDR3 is TGTGCCAGCAGCAACCGGGACAGCCACGAGAACACTGAAGCTTTCTTT. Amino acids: CASSNRDSHENTEAFF.

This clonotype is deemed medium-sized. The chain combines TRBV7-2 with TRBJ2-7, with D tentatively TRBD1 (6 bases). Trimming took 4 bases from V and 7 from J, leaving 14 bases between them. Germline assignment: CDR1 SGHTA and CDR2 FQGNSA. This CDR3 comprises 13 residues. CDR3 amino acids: CASSSQLQGEQYF. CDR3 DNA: TGTGCCAGCAGCTCTCAACTGCAGGGGGAGCAGTACTTC.

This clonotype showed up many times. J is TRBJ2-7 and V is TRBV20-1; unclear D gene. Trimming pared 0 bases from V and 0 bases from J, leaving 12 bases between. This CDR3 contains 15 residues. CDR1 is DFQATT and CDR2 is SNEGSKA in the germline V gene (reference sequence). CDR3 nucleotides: TGCAGTGCTAGAGACCGGATGAAGGGCTCCTACGAGCAGTACTTC. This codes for CSARDRMKGSYEQYF.

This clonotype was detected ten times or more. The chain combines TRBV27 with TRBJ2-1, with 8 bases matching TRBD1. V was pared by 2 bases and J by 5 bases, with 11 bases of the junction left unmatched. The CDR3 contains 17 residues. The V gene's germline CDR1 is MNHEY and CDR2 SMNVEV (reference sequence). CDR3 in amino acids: CASSLGWGTGSHNEQFF. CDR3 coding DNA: TGTGCCAGCAGTTTAGGTTGGGGGACAGGCTCGCACAATGAGCAGTTCTTC.

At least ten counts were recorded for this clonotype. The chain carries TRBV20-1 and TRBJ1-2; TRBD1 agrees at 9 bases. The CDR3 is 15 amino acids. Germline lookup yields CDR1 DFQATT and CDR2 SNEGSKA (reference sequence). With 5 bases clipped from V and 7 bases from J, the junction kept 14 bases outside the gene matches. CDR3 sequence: CSARQNRDRASGYTF. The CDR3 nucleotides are TGCAGTGCTCGACAGAACCGGGACAGGGCTTCTGGCTACACCTTC.

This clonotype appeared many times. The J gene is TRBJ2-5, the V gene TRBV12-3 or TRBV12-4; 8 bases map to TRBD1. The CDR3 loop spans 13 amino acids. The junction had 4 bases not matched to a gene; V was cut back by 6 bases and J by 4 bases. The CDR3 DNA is TGTGCCAGCAGCCCAGGGGGCGGAGAGACCCAGTACTTC. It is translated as CASSPGGGETQYF.

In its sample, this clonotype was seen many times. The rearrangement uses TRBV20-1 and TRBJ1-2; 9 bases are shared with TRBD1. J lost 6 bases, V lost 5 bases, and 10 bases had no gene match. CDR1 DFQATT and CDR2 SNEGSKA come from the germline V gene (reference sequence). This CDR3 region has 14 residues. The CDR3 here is CSAPRKDRGDGYTF. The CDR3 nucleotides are TGCAGTGCTCCACGAAAGGACAGGGGTGATGGCTACACCTTC.

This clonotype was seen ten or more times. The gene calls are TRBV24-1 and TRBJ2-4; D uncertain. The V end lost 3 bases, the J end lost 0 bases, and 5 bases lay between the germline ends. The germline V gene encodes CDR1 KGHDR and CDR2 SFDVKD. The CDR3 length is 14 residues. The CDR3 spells CATSDNVAKNIQYF. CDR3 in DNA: TGTGCCACCAGTGATAACGTAGCCAAAAACATTCAGTACTTC.

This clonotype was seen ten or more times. CDR3 residues: CASSLAALAGGNEQFF. CDR3 DNA sequence: TGTGCCAGCAGCTTAGCAGCTCTAGCGGGGGGGAATGAGCAGTTCTTC. V is TRBV7-8 and J is TRBJ2-1; 12 bases align to TRBD2. J lost 7 bases, V lost 0 bases, and 4 bases had no gene match. Germline V gene lookup returns CDR1 SGHVS and CDR2 FQNEAQ. This CDR3 region has 16 residues.

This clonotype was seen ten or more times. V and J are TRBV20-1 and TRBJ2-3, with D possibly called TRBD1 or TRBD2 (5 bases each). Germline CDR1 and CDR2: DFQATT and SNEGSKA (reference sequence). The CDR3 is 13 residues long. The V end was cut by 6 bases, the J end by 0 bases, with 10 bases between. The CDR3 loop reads CSARGMSTDTQYF. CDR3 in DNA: TGCAGTGCCCGGGGCATGAGCACAGATACGCAGTATTTT.

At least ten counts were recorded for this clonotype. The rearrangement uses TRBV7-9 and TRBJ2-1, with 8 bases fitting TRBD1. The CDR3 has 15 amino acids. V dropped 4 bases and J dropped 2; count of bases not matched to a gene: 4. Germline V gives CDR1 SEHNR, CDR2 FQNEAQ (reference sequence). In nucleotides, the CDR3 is TGTGCCAGCAGCTCTTCGGACAGGGCCTACAATGAGCAGTTCTTC. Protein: CASSSSDRAYNEQFF.

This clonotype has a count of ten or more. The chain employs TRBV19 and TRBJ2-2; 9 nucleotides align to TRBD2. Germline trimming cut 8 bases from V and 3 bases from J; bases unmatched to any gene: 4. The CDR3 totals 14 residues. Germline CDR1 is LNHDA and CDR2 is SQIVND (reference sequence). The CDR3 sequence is CASSSGTYTGELFF. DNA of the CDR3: TGTGCCAGTTCTAGCGGGACTTACACCGGGGAGCTGTTTTTT.